Below are 13 T cell receptor beta chains sequenced from a single sample in a study of tumor and adjacent non-tumor tissue in lung cancer. No cell sorting was done before RNA was extracted from the tissue. Distant lung tissue was collected more than 3 cm away from the tumor edge. The library came from three nested PCR rounds adapted from ARM-PCR protocols. MiXCR was run by TCRdb on the multiplex PCR reads, yielding one entry per CDR3 protein. The sample comprises more than 85,000 distinct CDR3 sequences, about 65% of which are singletons, and around 20% rests with the top ten. The source material was distant non-tumor lung tissue. The receptors were sampled from a man in his fifties or sixties with non-small cell lung cancer.

This clonotype was observed once. At one end the junction does not follow the germline gene, possibly because of a read error. V is TRBV25-1 and J is TRBJ2-1; 12 bases map to TRBD2. The CDR3 contains 16 residues. The V gene's germline CDR1 is MGHDK and CDR2 SYGVNS. The CDR3 DNA follows: TGTGCCAGCTGTGAATCTAGGACTAGCGGGAAGAATGAGCAGTTCTTC. Translation gives CASCESRTSGKNEQFF.

This clonotype was observed a single time. Relative to the germline gene, one junction end is altered; a read error may explain this. V gene TRBV6-1 combines with J gene TRBJ1-5; 7 nucleotides match TRBD1. CDR1 and CDR2 (germline): MNHNS, SASEGT. The CDR3 covers 15 residues. The CDR3 sequence: CVSSEVGTENQPQHF. The DNA of the CDR3 is TGTGTCAGCAGTGAAGTCGGGACAGAGAATCAGCCCCAGCATTTT.

A note on this clonotype: One junction end does not reproduce the germline sequence, and a read error may be involved. This rearrangement joins TRBV5-1 to TRBJ2-3; the match to TRBD2 covers 7 bases. The CDR3 is 16 residues long. CDR1 and CDR2 (germline): SGHRS, YFSETQ. CDR3 nucleotide sequence: TGTGCCAGCAGCCCGGACCTGATTAGCGGGACAGATACGCAGTATTTT. Protein product: CASSPDLISGTDTQYF.

Comment on this clonotype: The junction and the germline gene differ at one end; a read error may be behind it. The genes are TRBV20-1 and TRBJ1-1; D unclear. Germline V lookup: CDR1 DFQATT, CDR2 SNEGSKA (reference sequence). The CDR3 has 13 amino acids. CDR3 bases: TGCAATGCTAGATACGGTGGGGACACTGAAGCTTTCTTT. This gives the protein CNARYGGDTEAFF.

Turning to this clonotype: One end of the junction fails to match germline, which may point to a read error. J is TRBJ1-1 and V is TRBV5-6, with 8 nucleotides matching TRBD1. Germline CDR1 reads SGHDT; CDR2 reads YYEEEE. The CDR3 is 17 residues long. The CDR3 sequence: CASSLGDRRLMNTEVFF. The CDR3, as DNA: TGTGCCAGCAGTTTGGGGGACAGGCGTCTTATGAACACTGAAGTTTTCTTT. The whole variable domain, remainder taken from reference TRBV5-6 and TRBJ1-1, is DAGVTQSPTHLIKTRGQQVTLRCSPKSGHDTVSWYQQALGQGPQFIFQYYEEEERQRGNFPDRFSGHQFPNYSSELNVNALLLGDSALYLCASSLGDRRLMNTEVFFGQGTRLTVV.

On this clonotype: A junction boundary mismatches the germline segment, possibly from a read error. The chain employs TRBV29-1 and TRBJ1-2, with D possibly matching TRBD1 (5 bases). The CDR3 covers 12 residues. The germline gives CDR1 SQVTM, CDR2 ANQGSEA. CDR3 amino acids: CSVAVTDYGYSF. The CDR3 region has the DNA TGCAGCGTTGCCGTGACAGACTATGGCTACAGCTTC.

To note about this clonotype: Its ends do not fully match the called genes, so a read error is possible. This rearrangement joins TRBV12-3 or TRBV12-4 to TRBJ1-2; TRBD1 might be the D (6 bases). This CDR3 has 18 residues. The CDR3 protein is CASSSTIQGPQANYCYTF. Here the CDR3 DNA reads TGTGCCAGCAGTTCGACCATACAGGGCCCCCAAGCTAACTATTGCTACACCTTC.

On this clonotype itself: As the CDR3 is not closed by the conserved phenylalanine or tryptophan, this likely results from a read error. This chain connects TRBV20-1 to TRBJ2-1; maybe TRBD1 (6 bases). The germline V gene has CDR1 DFQATT and CDR2 SNEGSKA (reference sequence). The CDR3 extends over 14 amino acids. The V and J ends lost 2 bases and 9 bases respectively, with 17 bases between them. The CDR3 spells CSARNVGAHSEQFS. The CDR3 bases are TGCAGTGCTAGAAATGTGGGGGCCCACAGTGAGCAGTTCTCC.

This clonotype was recorded once. The CDR3 loop reads CASAHPQGYEQYF. CDR3 nucleotide sequence: TGTGCCAGTGCACACCCCCAGGGTTACGAGCAGTACTTC. The chain couples TRBV6-2 or TRBV6-3 to TRBJ2-7, with a tentative D call TRBD1 (5 bases). The V end lost 9 bases, the J end lost 4 bases, and 16 bases lay between the germline ends. Per the germline V gene, CDR1 is MNHEY and CDR2 is SVGEGT. CDR3 length: 13 residues.

The chain joins TRBV11-3 to TRBJ2-7; D may be TRBD1 (5 bases). The CDR3 loop spans 18 amino acids. The V gene lost 4 bases and the J gene lost 3 bases, with 25 bases spanning the gap. Per the germline V gene, CDR1 is SGHNT and CDR2 is YENEEA. The CDR3 DNA sequence: TGTGCCAGCAGCTCGACACAGGAGACATCGAGTACGGACTACGAGCAGTACTTC. Translating gives CASSSTQETSSTDYEQYF.

This clonotype occurred a few times. Lacking the conserved final phenylalanine or tryptophan, this CDR3 likely reflects a read error. This chain connects TRBV2 to TRBJ2-1, with 10 bases matching TRBD1. V lost 1 base to trimming and J lost 6 bases; unmatched junction nucleotides: 6. CDR3 size: 16 residues. Per the germline V gene, CDR1 is SNHLY and CDR2 is FYNNEI. CDR3 DNA: TGTGCCAGCAGTGAAGAGGGACAGGGGATGGGCAATGAGCAGTTCCTC. Its translation: CASSEEGQGMGNEQFL.

This clonotype was seen at least ten times. V usage is TRBV6-5 and J usage is TRBJ2-1; TRBD2 matches at 11 bases. The V and J ends lost 5 bases and 8 bases, in that order; junction bases with no gene match: 8. CDR1 and CDR2 (germline): MNHEY, SVGAGI. The CDR3 consists of 15 residues. The CDR3 spells CASSRLAGLSHEQFF. CDR3 in DNA: TGTGCCAGCAGTCGACTAGCGGGACTATCCCATGAGCAGTTCTTC.

The rearrangement joins TRBV19 to TRBJ2-7; D is possibly TRBD1 (6 bases). Deletions cut 5 bases from V and 3 bases from J, with 11 bases between. The CDR3 length is 13 residues. The germline V gene has CDR1 LNHDA and CDR2 SQIVND (reference sequence). The CDR3: CASSFTGLYEQYF. Here the CDR3 DNA reads TGTGCCAGTAGTTTCACAGGGCTCTACGAGCAGTACTTC.